The 16 T cell receptor beta chains presented below share a single source sample, sequenced in a study of early T cells in non-severe SARS-CoV-2 infection. TCRdb fed the 5' RACE reads into MiXCR, producing one record per CDR3 protein. Of around 80,000 distinct CDR3 sequences listed, more than 10% are singletons. Sequenced material: whole blood. These receptors were obtained from an adult who was a healthcare worker with PCR-confirmed SARS-CoV-2 infection or an uninfected control (not recorded which).

This clonotype came up a few times. This chain joins TRBV19 and TRBJ2-3, with 9 bases identical to TRBD1. The CDR3 is made up of 13 amino acids. Germline trimming cut 7 bases from V and 4 bases from J; bases unmatched to any gene: 3. Germline-derived CDR1 and CDR2 are LNHDA and SQIVND (reference sequence). The CDR3 DNA reads TGTGCCAGTATGGACAGGGGCCCAGATACGCAGTATTTT. This encodes CASMDRGPDTQYF.

This clonotype was recorded a few times. The chain employs TRBV7-9 and TRBJ2-1, with TRBD2 identical over 7 bases. Germline values: CDR1 SEHNR, CDR2 FQNEAQ (reference sequence). V was pared by 1 base and J by 5 bases, with 8 bases of the junction left unmatched. This CDR3 has 16 residues. The CDR3 sequence: CASSLDPLAENNEQFF. CDR3 sequence (DNA): TGTGCCAGCAGCTTAGACCCCCTAGCGGAAAACAATGAGCAGTTCTTC. The whole variable domain, filled in from reference TRBV7-9 and TRBJ2-1, reads DTGVSQNPRHKITKRGQNVTFRCDPISEHNRLYWYRQTLGQGPEFLTYFQNEAQLEKSRLLSDRFSAERPKGSFSTLEIQRTEQGDSAMYLCASSLDPLAENNEQFFGPGTRLTVL.

This clonotype was detected many times. The chain uses TRBV3-1 and TRBJ1-5, with a tentative D call TRBD1 (5 bases). CDR1 is LGHDT and CDR2 is YNNKEL in the germline V gene (reference sequence). There are 13 residues in the CDR3. The V end lost 0 bases, the J end lost 5 bases, and 5 bases lay between the germline ends. The CDR3 is CASSQEGDQPQHF. As DNA, the CDR3 is TGTGCCAGCAGCCAAGAGGGGGATCAGCCCCAGCATTTT.

The rearrangement links TRBV14 to TRBJ2-2; tentatively, D is TRBD1 (6 bases). The CDR3 spans 14 residues. Trimming removed 6 bases from V and 1 base from J, with 9 bases in between. CDR1 SGHDN and CDR2 FVKESK come from the germline V gene. The CDR3 coding sequence is TGTGCCAGCAGTGACAGGCTGAACACCGGGGAGCTGTTTTTT. Protein: CASSDRLNTGELFF. Filled out from reference TRBV14 and TRBJ2-2, the complete variable domain reads EAGVTQFPSHSVIEKGQTVTLRCDPISGHDNLYWYRRVMGKEIKFLLHFVKESKQDESGMPNNRFLAERTGGTYSTLKVQPAELEDSGVYFCASSDRLNTGELFFGEGSRLTVL.

The chain's CDR3 is CASSLASNTDTQYF. CDR3 in DNA: TGTGCCAGCAGCTTAGCTTCGAACACAGATACGCAGTATTTT. The gene calls are TRBV11-2 and TRBJ2-3; no clear D. The V gene lost 1 base and the J gene lost 2 bases, with 7 bases spanning the gap. CDR3 length equals 14 residues. CDR1 SGHAT and CDR2 FQNNGV come from the germline V gene.

The sample holds a few counts of this clonotype. This chain connects TRBV20-1 to TRBJ1-5, with 11 positions matching TRBD1. Germline CDR1 is DFQATT and CDR2 is SNEGSKA (reference sequence). Trimming cost V 1 base and J 6 bases; bases outside gene matches: 5. This CDR3 spans 15 amino acids. CDR3 in amino acids: CSARAGTGGGQPQHF. CDR3 DNA: TGCAGTGCTAGAGCGGGGACAGGGGGTGGTCAGCCCCAGCATTTT.

This clonotype was counted only a few times. The V gene is TRBV10-3, the J gene TRBJ2-5, with 10 nucleotides matching TRBD1. Germline values: CDR1 ENHRY, CDR2 SYGVKD. V was pared by 7 bases and J by 0 bases, with 5 bases of the junction left unmatched. The CDR3 is made up of 15 amino acids. Written as DNA, the CDR3 is TGTGCCATCAACTCCGGGACAGGGGACCAAGAGACCCAGTACTTC. Translated: CAINSGTGDQETQYF.

Many counts were recorded for this clonotype. The chain combines TRBV28 with TRBJ2-1; TRBD2 agrees at 12 bases. Per the germline V gene, CDR1 is MDHEN and CDR2 is SYDVKM. This CDR3 region has 16 residues. The ends lost 4 bases at V and 6 bases at J; junction bases unmatched: 7. The CDR3 DNA is TGTGCCAGCAGTTCCTTCACGGGACTAGCGGGCAATGAGCAGTTCTTC. It is translated as CASSSFTGLAGNEQFF.

This clonotype was seen only a few times. The CDR3 reads CASSPEGAGGYNEQFF. In DNA form, the CDR3 reads TGTGCCAGCAGCCCAGAGGGAGCGGGAGGGTACAATGAGCAGTTCTTC. J is TRBJ2-1 and V is TRBV3-1; 10 bases are shared with TRBD2. V gave up 4 bases and J gave up 4 bases; unmatched junction bases: 7. The CDR3 loop spans 16 amino acids. Germline V gene data show CDR1 as LGHDT and CDR2 as YNNKEL (reference sequence).

V is TRBV20-1 and J is TRBJ2-7; maybe TRBD2 (7 bases). CDR1 and CDR2 from the germline V gene are DFQATT and SNEGSKA (reference sequence). The CDR3 spans 15 residues. V lost 4 bases to trimming and J lost 0 bases, with 16 bases between them. In nucleotides, the CDR3 is TGCAGTGCTACGTCGGGGGGCTGGAGCTCCTACGAGCAGTACTTC. Amino acids: CSATSGGWSSYEQYF.

This clonotype was detected a few times. The chain couples TRBV28 to TRBJ1-2; D uncertain. The CDR3 has 13 amino acids. The germline gives CDR1 MDHEN, CDR2 SYDVKM. Trimming removed 5 bases from V and 6 bases from J, with 13 bases in between. CDR3 nucleotides: TGTGCCAGCAGTCCCGGGAGTGGAAATGGCTACACCTTC. It translates to CASSPGSGNGYTF.

This clonotype was seen repeatedly, ten times or more. The genes are TRBV28 and TRBJ1-5, with D unresolved. The CDR3 consists of 12 residues. Germline CDR1 is MDHEN and CDR2 is SYDVKM. Trimming left V 6 bases short and J 3 bases short, with 6 bases between. The CDR3 coding sequence is TGTGCCAGCAGGTCCCCCAATCAGCCCCAGCATTTT. Its translation is CASRSPNQPQHF.

The chain recombines TRBV29-1 with TRBJ1-1; 12 bases fit TRBD1. This CDR3 region has 15 residues. Germline lookup yields CDR1 SQVTM and CDR2 ANQGSEA. With V trimmed by 6 bases and J by 0 bases, 5 bases remained unmatched. The CDR3: CSVRDRGRVNTEAFF. The CDR3 DNA reads as TGCAGCGTGCGGGACAGGGGGCGCGTGAACACTGAAGCTTTCTTT.

The chain combines TRBV2 with TRBJ2-7; possible D gene TRBD1, 5 bases. Germline-derived CDR1 and CDR2 are SNHLY and FYNNEI. V was clipped by 9 bases and J by 5 bases, with 14 bases between them. This CDR3 has 12 amino acids. CDR3 amino acids: CASGQGINEQYF. The CDR3 DNA follows: TGTGCCAGTGGGCAGGGTATCAACGAGCAGTACTTC.

This clonotype showed up just a few times. V and J are TRBV28 and TRBJ2-2; the match to TRBD2 covers 10 bases. The germline gives CDR1 MDHEN, CDR2 SYDVKM. This CDR3 region has 15 residues. Losses at the gene ends were 3 bases for V and 7 bases for J; bases not matched to a gene: 5. The CDR3: CASSFLAGDGGELFF. In nucleotides, the CDR3 is TGTGCCAGCAGTTTCCTAGCGGGAGACGGCGGGGAGCTGTTTTTT.

The chain uses TRBV29-1 and TRBJ1-4; D is perhaps TRBD1 (6 bases). Trimming removed 7 bases at V and 5 bases at J, with 14 bases between. The germline V gene has CDR1 SQVTM and CDR2 ANQGSEA. This CDR3 spans 13 amino acids. The CDR3 region is CSAQQGANEKLFF. CDR3 DNA sequence: TGCAGCGCCCAACAGGGAGCCAATGAAAAACTGTTTTTT.